The text below deals with one T cell receptor (beta chain). Its target is not known. From the germline J gene comes the end of the CDR3, since the read stops 3 residues before it. Data came from immunoSEQ multiplex PCR; TCRdb stores just in-frame clones and leaves some out. The sample features about 27,000 clones, with 20% to 25% in its top ten. The data originate from a study of T cells in women clearing cervical HPV infection. Looking at the study overall: HLA type could not be excluded as a confounder.

Broader study findings: Richness plus V gene abundances separated cases from controls with AUC about 0.8.

V gave up 5 bases and J gave up 3 bases, with 10 bases separating them. The CDR3 length is 13 residues. Germline lookup yields CDR1 SEHNR and CDR2 FQNEAQ (reference sequence). The chain employs TRBV7-9 and TRBJ1-1; D is unclear. The source of this sequence is a woman aged 18 to 75 with a cervical HPV16 infection that either progressed to CIN3+ or cleared (not recorded which). Sequencing was performed on blood buffy coat. The part of the CDR3 DNA that was read is TGTGCCAGCAGCCCCGTGGCCTACACTGAA. Translation gives CASSPVAYTE. The whole CDR3 protein is CASSPVAYTEAFF.